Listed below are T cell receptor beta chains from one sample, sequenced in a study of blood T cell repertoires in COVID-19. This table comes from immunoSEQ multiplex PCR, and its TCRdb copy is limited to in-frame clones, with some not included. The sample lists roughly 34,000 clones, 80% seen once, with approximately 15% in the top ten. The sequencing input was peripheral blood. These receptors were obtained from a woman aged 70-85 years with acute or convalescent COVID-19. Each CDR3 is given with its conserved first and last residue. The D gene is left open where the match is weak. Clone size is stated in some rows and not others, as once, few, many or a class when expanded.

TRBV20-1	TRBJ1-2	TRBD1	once	CSASTGVTYGYTF	TGCAGTGCTAGTACAGGGGTCACCTATGGCTACACCTTC
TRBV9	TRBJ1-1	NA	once	CASSLTDGSTEAFF	TGTGCCAGCAGCTTAACCGACGGGTCCACTGAAGCTTTCTTT
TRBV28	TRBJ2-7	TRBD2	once	CASIPVALIAGGDEQYF	TGTGCCAGCATACCGGTTGCGCTAATAGCGGGAGGTGATGAGCAGTACTTC
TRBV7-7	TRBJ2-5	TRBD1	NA	CASSLELGQGKTQYF	TGTGCTAGCAGCTTAGAACTGGGACAGGGGAAGACCCAGTACTTC
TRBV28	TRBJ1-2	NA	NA	CASSFNSGYTF	TGTGCCAGCAGCTTTAACTCTGGCTACACCTTC
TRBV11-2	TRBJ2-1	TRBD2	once	CASSRGGSGLARNEQFF	TGCGCCAGCAGCCGGGGGGGGTCGGGACTAGCGAGGAATGAGCAGTTCTTC
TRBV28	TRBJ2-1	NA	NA	CATRRALAELYNEQFF	TGTGCCACCAGAAGAGCCTTAGCGGAACTCTACAATGAGCAGTTCTTC
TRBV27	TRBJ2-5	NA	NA	CASSSPSGGRETQYF	TGTGCCAGCAGTTCTCCCTCCGGTGGGAGAGAGACCCAGTACTTC
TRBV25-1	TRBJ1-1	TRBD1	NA	CASTPLTGAANTEAFF	TGTGCCAGCACCCCCCTGACAGGGGCGGCGAACACTGAAGCTTTCTTT
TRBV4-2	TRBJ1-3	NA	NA	CASSQEGGTGNTIYF	TGTGCCAGCAGCCAGGAGGGAGGCACTGGAAACACCATATATTTT
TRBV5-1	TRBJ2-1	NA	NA	CASSLGASSYNEQFF	TGCGCCAGCAGCTTGGGGGCGAGCTCCTACAATGAGCAGTTCTTC
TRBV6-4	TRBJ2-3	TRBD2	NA	CASSETSGSIDTQYF	TGTGCCAGCAGTGAGACTAGCGGGAGTATAGATACGCAGTATTTT
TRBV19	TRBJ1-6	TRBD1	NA	CASRPDRVGDNSPLHF	TGTGCCAGCAGGCCTGACAGGGTTGGGGATAATTCACCCCTCCACTTT
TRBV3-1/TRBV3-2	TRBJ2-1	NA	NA	CASSQRGSSYNEQFF	TGTGCCAGCAGCCAAAGAGGGAGTTCCTACAATGAGCAGTTCTTC
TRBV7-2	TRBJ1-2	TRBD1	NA	CASSLGYSGTVTNGYTF	TGTGCCAGCAGCTTAGGGTACTCCGGGACAGTTACAAATGGCTACACCTTC
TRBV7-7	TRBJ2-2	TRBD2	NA	CASSPTSGMNTGELFF	TGTGCTAGCAGCCCGACTAGCGGTATGAACACCGGGGAGCTGTTTTTT
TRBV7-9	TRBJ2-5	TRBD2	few	CASSTRLAETQYF	TGTGCCAGCAGCACGAGACTAGCGGAGACCCAGTACTTC
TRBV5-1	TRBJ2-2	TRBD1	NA	CASSGNLDRGAGELFF	TGCGCCAGCAGCGGAAATCTGGACAGGGGGGCCGGGGAGCTGTTTTTT
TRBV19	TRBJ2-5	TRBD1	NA	CAGDRDTGGETQYF	TGTGCCGGGGACAGGGACACTGGTGGAGAGACCCAGTACTTC
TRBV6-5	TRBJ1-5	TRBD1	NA	CATRTGGYSNQPQHF	TGTGCCACCCGCACAGGGGGATATAGCAATCAGCCCCAGCATTTT
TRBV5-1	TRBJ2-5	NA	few	CASSLPGGVAETQYF	TGCGCCAGCAGCTTACCTGGAGGAGTGGCAGAGACCCAGTACTTC
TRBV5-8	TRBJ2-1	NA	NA	CASSFERGQYNEQFF	TGTGCCAGCAGCTTCGAGCGGGGACAATACAATGAGCAGTTCTTC
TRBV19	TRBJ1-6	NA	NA	CASRPTGNSPLHF	TGTGCCAGTAGGCCCACAGGGAATTCACCCCTCCACTTT
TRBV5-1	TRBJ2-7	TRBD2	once	CASSWVAGVYYEQYF	TGCGCCAGCAGCTGGGTGGCGGGAGTATACTACGAGCAGTACTTC
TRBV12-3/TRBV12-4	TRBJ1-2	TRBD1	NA	CASSSQGDYGYTF	TGTGCCAGCAGTTCACAGGGGGACTATGGCTACACCTTC
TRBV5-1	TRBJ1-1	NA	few	CASSIANTEAFF	TGCGCCAGCAGCATAGCGAACACTGAAGCTTTCTTT
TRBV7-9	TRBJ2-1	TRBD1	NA	CASSPWDRETYNEQFF	TGTGCCAGCAGCCCGTGGGACAGGGAGACCTACAATGAGCAGTTCTTC
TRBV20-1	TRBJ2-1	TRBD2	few	CSASRIAGGLNEQFF	TGCAGTGCTAGTAGAATAGCGGGAGGGCTCAATGAGCAGTTCTTC
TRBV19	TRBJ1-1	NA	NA	CASSIPRGGLNTEAFF	TGTGCCAGTAGTATCCCCCGCGGGGGATTGAACACTGAAGCTTTCTTT
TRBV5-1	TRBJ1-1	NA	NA	CASSSSGHLTGTEAFF	TGCGCCAGCAGCTCGTCGGGACACCTTACGGGCACTGAAGCTTTCTTT
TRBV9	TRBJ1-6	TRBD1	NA	CASSAGQVNSPLHF	TGTGCCAGCAGTGCCGGACAGGTTAATTCACCCCTCCACTTT
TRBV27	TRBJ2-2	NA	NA	CASSFLVGNTGELFF	TGTGCCAGCAGTTTCTTGGTCGGTAACACCGGGGAGCTGTTTTTT
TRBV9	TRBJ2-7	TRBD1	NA	CASSPAGTGGAEQYF	TGTGCCAGCAGCCCAGCCGGGACAGGGGGCGCCGAGCAGTACTTC
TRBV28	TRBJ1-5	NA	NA	CASSLIRGFGNQPQHF	TGTGCCAGCAGTTTAATTAGGGGGTTCGGCAATCAGCCCCAGCATTTT
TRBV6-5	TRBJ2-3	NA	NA	CASSYLRAGTDTQYF	TGTGCCAGCAGTTACCTCAGGGCGGGCACAGATACGCAGTATTTT
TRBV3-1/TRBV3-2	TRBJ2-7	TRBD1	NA	CASSQTGGSEQYF	TGTGCCAGCAGCCAAACAGGGGGGAGCGAGCAGTACTTC
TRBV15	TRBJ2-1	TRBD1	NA	CATSSSTGENHNEQFF	TGTGCCACCAGCAGTTCGACAGGGGAAAACCACAATGAGCAGTTCTTC
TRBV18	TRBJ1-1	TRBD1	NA	CASSPFGTGGLNTEAFF	TGTGCCAGCTCACCATTTGGAACAGGGGGACTGAACACTGAAGCTTTCTTT
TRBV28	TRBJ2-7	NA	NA	CASNQGGPSYEQYF	TGTGCCAGCAATCAGGGTGGACCGAGCTACGAGCAGTACTTC
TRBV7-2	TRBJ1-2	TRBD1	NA	CASSTTGFGYTF	TGTGCCAGCAGCACGACAGGGTTCGGCTACACCTTC
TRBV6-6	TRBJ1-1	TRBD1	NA	CASSFDRGTEAFF	TGTGCCAGCAGTTTCGACAGGGGGACTGAAGCTTTCTTT
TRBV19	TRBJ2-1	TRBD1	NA	CASGQGTYNEQFF	TGTGCCAGTGGACAGGGGACATACAATGAGCAGTTCTTC
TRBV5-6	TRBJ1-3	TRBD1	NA	CASSKQGAGGNTIYF	TGTGCCAGCAGCAAACAGGGGGCAGGTGGAAACACCATATATTTT
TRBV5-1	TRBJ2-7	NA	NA	CASKGRGGASGTPKSSYEQYF	TGCGCCAGCAAAGGGAGAGGGGGAGCTAGCGGAACCCCCAAAAGCTCCTACGAGCAGTACTTC
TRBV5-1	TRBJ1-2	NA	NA	CASSPGGTNYGYTF	TGCGCCAGCAGCCCCGGGGGGACCAACTATGGCTACACCTTC
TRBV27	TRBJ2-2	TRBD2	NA	CASSLGTTTGELFF	TGTGCCAGCAGTCTTGGGACTACCACCGGGGAGCTGTTTTTT
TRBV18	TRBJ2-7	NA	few	CASSQVEDYEQYF	TGTGCCAGCTCACAAGTTGAGGACTACGAGCAGTACTTC
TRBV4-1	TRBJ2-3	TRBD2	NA	CASSQGLAGSSTDTQYF	TGCGCCAGCAGCCAAGGGCTAGCGGGGTCTAGCACAGATACGCAGTATTTT
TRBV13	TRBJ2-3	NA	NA	CASRSGGSLPSDTQYF	TGTGCCAGCAGGTCTGGGGGCAGCCTACCATCAGATACGCAGTATTTT
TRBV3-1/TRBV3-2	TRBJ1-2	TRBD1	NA	CASSQAWDSYGYTF	TGTGCCAGCAGCCAGGCATGGGACAGCTATGGCTACACCTTC
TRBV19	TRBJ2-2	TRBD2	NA	CASSIGWLAGNTGELFF	TGTGCCAGTAGTATAGGGTGGCTAGCGGGGAACACCGGGGAGCTGTTTTTT
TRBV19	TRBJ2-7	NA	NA	CASSPGPHEQYF	TGTGCCAGTAGCCCCGGTCCCCACGAGCAGTACTTC
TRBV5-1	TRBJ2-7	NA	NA	CASSLGGTRAAGEQYF	TGCGCCAGCAGCTTGGGGGGGACTCGGGCAGCAGGCGAGCAGTACTTC
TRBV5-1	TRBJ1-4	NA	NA	CASSLGPTVNEKLFF	TGCGCCAGCAGCTTGGGCCCTACAGTAAATGAAAAACTGTTTTTT
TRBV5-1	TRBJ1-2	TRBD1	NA	CASRPITGGATSSYGYTF	TGCGCCAGCAGGCCTATAACAGGGGGAGCTACGAGTTCCTATGGCTACACCTTC